This T cell receptor beta chain came from a study of blood T cell repertoires in COVID-19. Study information: The United States, Italy and Spain provided the acute and convalescent COVID-19 samples. Sources were T cells, B-cell-depleted T cells, or PBMCs; the material itself was cDNA or gDNA.

V lost 4 bases, J lost 10 bases, and 7 bases stayed unmatched. Germline V gene lookup returns CDR1 SGHRS and CDR2 YFSETQ. The CDR3 consists of 13 residues. As originally analysed: Reference gene primer amplification gave estimated nucleated cell counts. Libraries were prepared by immunoSEQ multiplex PCR; TCRdb keeps only in-frame clonotypes and omits some of them. V and J calls and clone size follow that table, whereas D and trimming were derived from the DNA. The sample lists roughly 81,000 clones, roughly 91% seen once, with over 1.5% in the top ten. The sequence came from a woman between 50 and 59 years old in a cohort sampled during active COVID-19. The chain has TRBV5-1 and TRBJ1-3; 8 bases line up with TRBD1. Sequenced material: peripheral blood. In DNA, the CDR3 is TGCGCCAGCAGCGTCGGGACAGGAGGGACCATATATTTT. It specifies CASSVGTGGTIYF.